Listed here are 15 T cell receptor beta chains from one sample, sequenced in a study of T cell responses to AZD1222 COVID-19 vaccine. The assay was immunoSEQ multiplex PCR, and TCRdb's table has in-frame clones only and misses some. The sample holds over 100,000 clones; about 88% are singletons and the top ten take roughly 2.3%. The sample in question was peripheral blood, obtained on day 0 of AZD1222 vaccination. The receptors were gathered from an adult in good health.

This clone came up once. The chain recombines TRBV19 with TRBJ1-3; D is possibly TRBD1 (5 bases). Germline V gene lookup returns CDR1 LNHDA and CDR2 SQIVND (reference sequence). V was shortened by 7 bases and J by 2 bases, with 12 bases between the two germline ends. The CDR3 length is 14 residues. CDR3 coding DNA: TGTGCCAGTACCTCCGGGACGGCTGGAAACACCATATATTTT. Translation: CASTSGTAGNTIYF.

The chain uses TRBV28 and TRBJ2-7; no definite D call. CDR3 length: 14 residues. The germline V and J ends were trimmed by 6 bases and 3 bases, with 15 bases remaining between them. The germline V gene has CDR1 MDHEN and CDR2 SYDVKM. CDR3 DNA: TGTGCCAGCAGCTTAGCCGCCCAAATCTACGAGCAGTACTTC. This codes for CASSLAAQIYEQYF.

CDR3 nucleotide sequence: TGTGCCTGGAGCCGCCCGGGACTAGCGGGTATCAATGAGCAGTTCTTC. Protein sequence: CAWSRPGLAGINEQFF. The chain joins TRBV30 to TRBJ2-1; 12 bases align to TRBD2. J gave up 6 bases and V 3 bases, and 9 bases lay outside the gene matches. Germline V gene lookup returns CDR1 GTSNPN and CDR2 SVGIG (reference sequence). The length of the CDR3 is 16 residues.

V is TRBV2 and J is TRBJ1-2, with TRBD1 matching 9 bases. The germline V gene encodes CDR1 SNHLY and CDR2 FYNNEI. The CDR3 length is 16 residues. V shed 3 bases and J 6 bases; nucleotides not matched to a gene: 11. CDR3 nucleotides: TGTGCCAGCAGTGATACTCTTAGGACAGGGGTGGATGGCTACACCTTC. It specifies CASSDTLRTGVDGYTF.

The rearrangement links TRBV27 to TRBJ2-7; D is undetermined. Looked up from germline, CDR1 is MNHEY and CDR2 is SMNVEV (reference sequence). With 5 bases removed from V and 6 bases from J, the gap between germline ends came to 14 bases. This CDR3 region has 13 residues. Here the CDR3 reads CASSPTLGGEQYF. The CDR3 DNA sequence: TGTGCCAGCAGTCCAACGTTAGGCGGCGAGCAGTACTTC.

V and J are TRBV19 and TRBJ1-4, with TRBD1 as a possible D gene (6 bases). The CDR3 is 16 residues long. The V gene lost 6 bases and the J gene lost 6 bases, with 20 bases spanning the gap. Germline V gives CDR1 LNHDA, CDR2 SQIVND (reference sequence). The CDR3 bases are TGTGCCAGTAGCCGACAAATCAGGGGTCTCGATGAAAAACTGTTTTTT. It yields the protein CASSRQIRGLDEKLFF.

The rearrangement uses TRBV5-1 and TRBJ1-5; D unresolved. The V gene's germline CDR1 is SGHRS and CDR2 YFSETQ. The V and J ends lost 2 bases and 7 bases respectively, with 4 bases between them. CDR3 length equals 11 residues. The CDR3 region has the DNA TGCGCCAGCAGCTTCGGACAGCCCCAGCATTTT. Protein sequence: CASSFGQPQHF.

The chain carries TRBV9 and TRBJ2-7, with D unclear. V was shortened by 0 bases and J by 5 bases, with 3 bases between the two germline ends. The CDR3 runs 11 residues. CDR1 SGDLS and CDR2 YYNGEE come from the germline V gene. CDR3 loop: CASSVGDEQYF. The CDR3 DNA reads TGTGCCAGCAGCGTAGGGGACGAGCAGTACTTC.

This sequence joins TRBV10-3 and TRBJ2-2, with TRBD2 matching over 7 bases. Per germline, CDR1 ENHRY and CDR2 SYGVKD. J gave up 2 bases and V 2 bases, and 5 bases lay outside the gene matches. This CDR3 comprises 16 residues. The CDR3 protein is CAISELGGSNTGELFF. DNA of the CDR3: TGTGCCATCAGTGAGCTGGGGGGGTCCAACACCGGGGAGCTGTTTTTT.

The CDR3 DNA is TGCGCCAGCAGCTCGGGACTAGCCCCAGATACGCAGTATTTT. This sequence encodes CASSSGLAPDTQYF. The V call is TRBV5-1, the J call TRBJ2-3; 9 nucleotides line up with TRBD2. Germline-derived CDR1 and CDR2 are SGHRS and YFSETQ. Trimming removed 3 bases from V and 4 bases from J; junction bases left unmatched: 3. CDR3 length: 14 amino acids.

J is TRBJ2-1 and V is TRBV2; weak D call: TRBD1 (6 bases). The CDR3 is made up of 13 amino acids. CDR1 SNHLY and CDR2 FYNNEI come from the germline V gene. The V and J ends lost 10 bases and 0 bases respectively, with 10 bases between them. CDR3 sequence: CATRGTSYNEQFF. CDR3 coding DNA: TGTGCCACCAGGGGAACCTCCTACAATGAGCAGTTCTTC.

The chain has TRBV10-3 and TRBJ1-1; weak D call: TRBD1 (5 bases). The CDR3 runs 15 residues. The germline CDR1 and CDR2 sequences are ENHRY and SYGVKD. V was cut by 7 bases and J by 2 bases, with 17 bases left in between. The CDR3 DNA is TGTGCCATCAAGTCGGCGGGGGAGGGAAACACTGAAGCTTTCTTT. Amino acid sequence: CAIKSAGEGNTEAFF.

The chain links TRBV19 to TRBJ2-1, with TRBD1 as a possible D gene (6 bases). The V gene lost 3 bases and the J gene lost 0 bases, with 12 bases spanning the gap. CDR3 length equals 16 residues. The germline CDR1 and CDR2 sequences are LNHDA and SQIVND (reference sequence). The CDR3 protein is CASSIARQVSYNEQFF. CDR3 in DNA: TGTGCCAGTAGTATCGCCAGACAGGTCTCCTACAATGAGCAGTTCTTC.

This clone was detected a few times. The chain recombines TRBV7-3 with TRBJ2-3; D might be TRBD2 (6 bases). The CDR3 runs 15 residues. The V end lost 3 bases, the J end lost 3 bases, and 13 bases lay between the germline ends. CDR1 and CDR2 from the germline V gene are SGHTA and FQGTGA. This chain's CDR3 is CASSFPEGRTDTQYF. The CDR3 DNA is TGTGCCAGCAGCTTCCCGGAGGGGAGGACAGATACGCAGTATTTT.

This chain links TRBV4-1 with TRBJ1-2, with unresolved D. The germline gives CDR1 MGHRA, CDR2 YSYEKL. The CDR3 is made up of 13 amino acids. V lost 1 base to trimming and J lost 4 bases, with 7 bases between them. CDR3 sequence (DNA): TGCGCCAGCAGCCAAGCTTTGGCCTATGGCTACACCTTC. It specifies CASSQALAYGYTF.